This T cell receptor (beta chain) was retrieved from a study of cytomegalovirus exposure and HLA in healthy donors. Use of 60 Vbeta and 13 Jbeta primers characterized the PCR. Sequencing used immunoSEQ multiplex PCR; TCRdb keeps in-frame clones, though not all of them. The sample comprises 110,000 to 150,000 clones, 70% of which are singletons, and approximately 1.6% rests with the top ten. Worth noting for this clone: Germline is not matched at one junction end, which may reflect a read error.

Sample: PBMCs. The TCR was taken from a woman in her twenties or thirties in good health and CMV-seronegative.

CDR3: CVSSFPGGEKNF. The CDR3 nucleotides are TGCGTCAGCAGCTTCCCGGGAGGGGAAAAAAACTTC. The chain uses TRBV5-1 and TRBJ2-5, with 8 bases that match TRBD2. The germline CDR1 and CDR2 sequences are SGHRS and YFSETQ. This CDR3 contains 12 residues.